This TCR beta chain is from a study of cytomegalovirus exposure and HLA in healthy donors. Findings and caveats of the study: The study listed approximately 170 cytomegalovirus-associated TCR beta chains. The study reported that TCR beta sequences accurately predicted HLA-A and HLA-B alleles in most subjects. TCR beta V- and J-gene trimming was later associated with a missense DCLRE1C variant.

PCR amplification relied on 60 Vbeta primers (plus 13 Jbeta primers). Method: immunoSEQ multiplex PCR; TCRdb's copy keeps in-frame clones and lacks some. The table counts around 70,000 clones; 4.5% to 5% lies in the top ten. Germline lookup yields CDR1 SGHNT and CDR2 YYREEE (reference sequence). With V trimmed by 3 bases and J by 4 bases, 7 bases remained unmatched. The CDR3 sequence is 16 residues long. Points on this clone: What it binds is not known.

The chain employs TRBV5-4 and TRBJ2-3, with TRBD2 identical over 11 bases. The TCR comes from a woman between 35 and 50 years old in good health and CMV-seropositive. Sequenced: PBMCs. CDR3 in DNA: TGTGCCAGCAGCTGGCGACTAGCGGGGAGGGCAGATACGCAGTATTTT. Amino acid sequence: CASSWRLAGRADTQYF.